The text below deals with one T cell receptor beta chain. The antigen remains unidentified. TCRdb reprocessed the RT-PCR reads with MiXCR, giving one entry per CDR3 protein. The repertoire holds about 170,000 distinct CDR3 sequences, with about 11% as singletons. The sample is drawn from a study of response to subunit inactivated influenza vaccine. Whole-study findings and limits: Each seasonal influenza vaccination, the authors suggested, recruits few new T cells.

The origin of this receptor is a man between 50 and 69 years old who received an inactivated influenza vaccine. Sequencing used CD8+ T cells sorted from PBMCs, obtained roughly 24 months after vaccination.

CDR3 amino acids: CASSQVSGSNTGELFF. The CDR3 coding sequence is TGTGCCAGCAGCCAAGTATCGGGGTCTAACACCGGGGAGCTGTTTTTT. This chain connects TRBV14 to TRBJ2-2; the D gene is possibly TRBD2 (5 bases). From germline, CDR1 is SGHDN and CDR2 FVKESK. V shed 1 base and J shed 2 bases, with 11 bases lying between them. This CDR3 has 16 amino acids.